This TCR beta chain was obtained from a study of cytomegalovirus exposure and HLA in healthy donors. Points from the study as a whole: An apparent linkage of common viral pathogens to several of the most significant clusters emerged in a later analysis.

A word on this clone: Antigen: not known.

Primers included in the PCR were 60 Vbeta and 13 Jbeta primers. The assay was immunoSEQ multiplex PCR, and TCRdb's table has in-frame clones only and misses some. The top ten hold less than 3% of the sample, which has about 180,000 clones, approximately 80% seen once. The CDR3 is 16 residues long. The V and J ends lost 0 bases and 5 bases, in that order; junction bases with no gene match: 9. Germline lookup yields CDR1 LGHNA and CDR2 YSLEER. The sequenced sample was PBMCs. This sequence joins TRBV4-3 and TRBJ2-7; 8 nucleotides align to TRBD1. This clonotype was sampled from a male donor in good health and CMV-seronegative. Here the CDR3 reads CASSQDAQGAWDEQYF. CDR3 nucleotide sequence: TGCGCCAGCAGCCAAGACGCTCAGGGGGCATGGGACGAGCAGTACTTC.